One and the same sample provided the 11 T cell receptor beta chains below, sequenced in a study of shared clonotypes between healthy human individuals. Sequencing was performed with immunoSEQ multiplex PCR; in TCRdb, only in-frame clones are kept and a portion is missing. Of almost 750,000 clones listed, about two thirds are singletons. The sequenced sample was memory CD4+ T cells sorted from blood. The sample's subset: CD45RA-negative fraction. The receptors originated from a woman in her twenties or thirties in good health.

This chain joins TRBV20-1 and TRBJ2-7; D gene uncertain. Germline lookup yields CDR1 DFQATT and CDR2 SNEGSKA (reference sequence). The CDR3 consists of 10 residues. Deletions cut 4 bases from V and 4 bases from J, with 5 bases between. The CDR3 reads CSATLYEQYF. The CDR3 DNA sequence: TGCAGTGCTACGCTTTACGAGCAGTACTTC.

The chain recombines TRBV7-8 with TRBJ2-7, with D possibly being TRBD1 or TRBD2 (5 bases each). Trimming took 8 bases from V and 5 from J, leaving 10 bases between them. Per germline, CDR1 SGHVS and CDR2 FQNEAQ. CDR3 length: 11 residues. CDR3 loop: CASRLGDEQYF. CDR3 nucleotides: TGTGCCAGCCGTCTGGGGGACGAGCAGTACTTC.

The V gene is TRBV5-1, the J gene TRBJ1-1; D remains ambiguous. V lost 2 bases, J lost 5 bases, and 16 bases lay in between. The CDR3 covers 15 residues. Germline V CDR1 and CDR2: SGHRS, YFSETQ. CDR3 protein: CASSFLGISETEAFF. The CDR3 DNA sequence: TGCGCCAGCAGCTTTCTGGGAATTTCGGAAACTGAAGCTTTCTTT.

The chain employs TRBV6-5 and TRBJ1-5; 11 bases match TRBD1. This CDR3 is 15 amino acids long. V gave up 2 bases and J gave up 4 bases; unmatched junction bases: 1. Germline values: CDR1 MNHEY, CDR2 SVGAGI. The CDR3 DNA reads as TGTGCCAGCAGTTACGGGACAGGGGGGAATCAGCCCCAGCATTTT. The encoded protein is CASSYGTGGNQPQHF.

The J gene is TRBJ1-2, the V gene TRBV5-4; 10 positions agree with TRBD1. CDR3 length: 13 residues. Germline V gives CDR1 SGHNT, CDR2 YYREEE (reference sequence). Trimming cost V 2 bases and J 8 bases; bases outside gene matches: 3. The CDR3 DNA sequence: TGTGCCAGCAGCTTTGACAGGGGGCGAGGCTACACCTTC. Its translation: CASSFDRGRGYTF.

This rearrangement joins TRBV30 to TRBJ2-3, with 10 bases matching TRBD2. This CDR3 is built from 14 residues. The germline V gene encodes CDR1 GTSNPN and CDR2 SVGIG (reference sequence). With V trimmed by 7 bases and J by 0 bases, 4 bases remained unmatched. This CDR3 reads CASSGRASTDTQYF. The DNA of the CDR3 is TGTGCCTCGAGCGGGAGGGCTAGCACAGATACGCAGTATTTT.

To note about this clone: A clone one base away is much larger, so this may be a read error. The chain combines TRBV11-2 with TRBJ1-1; D unresolved. V gave up 0 bases and J gave up 3 bases, with 5 bases separating them. The CDR3 covers 13 residues. Germline V gene lookup returns CDR1 SGHAT and CDR2 FQNNGV. This CDR3 is CASSLEMYTEAFF. In DNA form, the CDR3 reads TGTGCCAGCAGCTTAGAGATGTACACTGAAGCTTTCTTT.

J is TRBJ2-7 and V is TRBV15; the D gene is possibly TRBD1 (5 bases). The germline V gene has CDR1 LNHNV and CDR2 YYDKDF (reference sequence). V lost 5 bases and J lost 7, with 15 bases in between. The CDR3 contains 13 residues. The CDR3 loop reads CATSLTTDREQYF. CDR3 nucleotides: TGTGCCACCAGCTTGACGACAGATCGGGAGCAGTACTTC.

The chain combines TRBV5-1 with TRBJ2-3, with D possibly matching TRBD2 (6 bases). There are 15 residues in the CDR3. The germline CDR1 and CDR2 sequences are SGHRS and YFSETQ. Trimming took off 5 bases at V and 0 bases at J, with 13 bases between the two ends. The CDR3 DNA is TGCGCCAGCAGACCACCGGGAGAGAGCACAGATACGCAGTATTTT. It encodes CASRPPGESTDTQYF.

This clone showed up many times. The CDR3 region has the DNA TGTGCCAGCAGCTCGGGGACCATCCAAGAGACCCAGTACTTC. Amino acids: CASSSGTIQETQYF. The V call is TRBV5-4, the J call TRBJ2-5; either TRBD1 or TRBD2 may fit D (5 bases each). Germline lookup yields CDR1 SGHNT and CDR2 YYREEE (reference sequence). V was clipped by 3 bases and J by 1 base, with 10 bases between them. This CDR3 region has 14 residues.

The chain has TRBV6-6 and TRBJ2-5; D may be TRBD1 (7 bases). The V gene lost 6 bases and the J gene lost 5 bases, with 13 bases spanning the gap. The germline V gene encodes CDR1 MNHNY and CDR2 SVGAGI (reference sequence). CDR3 length: 13 amino acids. CDR3 loop: CASREGARETQYF. The DNA of the CDR3 is TGTGCCAGCAGGGAGGGGGCCAGGGAGACCCAGTACTTC.